This T cell receptor (beta chain) was captured in a study of shared clonotypes between healthy human individuals. The CDR3 has 14 amino acids. With 2 bases removed from V and 7 bases from J, the gap between germline ends came to 12 bases. Germline CDR1 reads LNHDA; CDR2 reads SQIVND (reference sequence). Running of the assay took place at deep level. TCRdb's table, derived via immunoSEQ multiplex PCR, lists solely in-frame clones and lacks some. The sample yields around 330,000 clones, around 74% seen once. This clone has only a few counts. The sequence derives from a man aged 25-45 years in good health. Sequencing was done on a sample of memory CD4+ T cells sorted from blood. Noted subset: CD45RA-negative fraction. J is TRBJ1-5 and V is TRBV19; tentative D call: TRBD1 (5 bases). In DNA, the CDR3 is TGTGCCAGTAGTATAATGGGGGGGAGGCAGCCCCAGCATTTT. Its protein product is CASSIMGGRQPQHF.